Listed below are T cell receptor beta chains from one sample, sequenced in a study of identical twins. MiXCR, run by TCRdb on the 5' RACE reads, gives a single entry per CDR3 protein. The sample consists of approximately 530,000 distinct CDR3 sequences, 20% to 25% of them appearing once. The same data also contributed to another study, on yellow fever vaccine responses in identical twins.

Sequencing was performed on CD4+ T cells sorted from blood. The receptors derive from a woman between 18 and 29 years old in good health. Both conserved end residues are part of each CDR3. The order of the fields is D gene, J gene, clone size, V gene, CDR3 protein, CDR3 DNA. A D gene is named only where the DNA matches it firmly. Expanded clones are given a class, and other clones once, few, many or no size at all.

d_call: .
j_call: TRBJ2-2
clone_size: few
v_call: TRBV2
cdr3_aa: CASSEEGVGGELFF
cdr3_nt: TGTGCCAGCAGTGAAGAGGGGGTGGGCGGGGAGCTGTTTTTT

d_call: TRBD1
j_call: TRBJ2-3
clone_size: .
v_call: TRBV11-2
cdr3_aa: CASSLFRDRGADTQYF
cdr3_nt: TGTGCCAGCAGCCTATTCCGGGACAGGGGGGCAGATACGCAGTATTTT

d_call: .
j_call: TRBJ1-4
clone_size: few
v_call: TRBV20-1
cdr3_aa: CSARATDGGAFGKLFF
cdr3_nt: TGCAGTGCTAGAGCTACGGACGGCGGGGCGTTCGGGAAACTGTTTTTT

d_call: .
j_call: TRBJ2-3
clone_size: .
v_call: TRBV2
cdr3_aa: CASTRQSTDTQYF
cdr3_nt: TGTGCCAGCACGCGACAGAGCACAGATACGCAGTATTTT

d_call: .
j_call: TRBJ2-3
clone_size: .
v_call: TRBV24-1
cdr3_aa: CATSEGVRDTQYF
cdr3_nt: TGTGCCACCAGTGAGGGTGTTCGCGATACGCAGTATTTT

d_call: .
j_call: TRBJ2-2
clone_size: .
v_call: TRBV6-1
cdr3_aa: CASMGALLNTGELFF
cdr3_nt: TGTGCCAGCATGGGGGCTCTACTAAACACCGGGGAGCTGTTTTTT

d_call: .
j_call: TRBJ2-1
clone_size: few
v_call: TRBV7-9
cdr3_aa: CASSLYGAGQFF
cdr3_nt: TGTGCCAGCAGCTTATATGGTGCAGGGCAGTTCTTC

d_call: .
j_call: TRBJ2-7
clone_size: few
v_call: TRBV6-1
cdr3_aa: CASSSDFTRAPYEQYF
cdr3_nt: TGTGCCAGCAGCTCGGACTTCACAAGGGCTCCCTACGAGCAGTACTTC

d_call: .
j_call: TRBJ2-4
clone_size: few
v_call: TRBV5-1
cdr3_aa: CASSLEGVAKNIQYF
cdr3_nt: TGCGCCAGCAGCTTGGAAGGGGTAGCCAAAAACATTCAGTACTTC

d_call: .
j_call: TRBJ2-5
clone_size: .
v_call: TRBV5-1
cdr3_aa: CASQKGASGNQETQYF
cdr3_nt: TGCGCCAGCCAGAAGGGGGCTAGCGGAAACCAAGAGACCCAGTACTTC

d_call: .
j_call: TRBJ2-5
clone_size: .
v_call: TRBV27
cdr3_aa: CASSRGGKSETQYF
cdr3_nt: TGTGCCAGCAGTCGAGGGGGAAAGAGTGAGACCCAGTACTTC

d_call: TRBD1
j_call: TRBJ2-3
clone_size: .
v_call: TRBV11-2
cdr3_aa: CASSSYRGPEDTQYF
cdr3_nt: TGTGCCAGCAGCTCATACAGGGGGCCTGAAGATACGCAGTATTTT

d_call: TRBD2
j_call: TRBJ2-2
clone_size: .
v_call: TRBV7-3
cdr3_aa: CASSSGLSTGELFF
cdr3_nt: TGTGCCAGCAGCTCGGGACTATCCACCGGGGAGCTGTTTTTT

d_call: TRBD1
j_call: TRBJ2-2
clone_size: .
v_call: TRBV7-8
cdr3_aa: CASSSGWGQGSTGELFF
cdr3_nt: TGTGCCAGCAGCTCAGGGTGGGGACAGGGTAGCACCGGGGAGCTGTTTTTT

d_call: TRBD2
j_call: TRBJ2-5
clone_size: .
v_call: TRBV5-1
cdr3_aa: CASSLVPSGEVQETQYF
cdr3_nt: TGCGCCAGCAGCTTGGTGCCTAGCGGGGAGGTACAAGAGACCCAGTACTTC

d_call: .
j_call: TRBJ1-5
clone_size: few
v_call: TRBV3-1
cdr3_aa: CASSPTTGGNQPQHF
cdr3_nt: TGTGCCAGCAGCCCAACGACGGGGGGCAATCAGCCCCAGCATTTT

d_call: TRBD1
j_call: TRBJ2-3
clone_size: few
v_call: TRBV29-1
cdr3_aa: CSVAKTGGETDTQYF
cdr3_nt: TGCAGCGTCGCGAAGACAGGGGGCGAAACAGATACGCAGTATTTT

d_call: TRBD2
j_call: TRBJ2-1
clone_size: .
v_call: TRBV11-2
cdr3_aa: CASSLAISGGAKNEQFF
cdr3_nt: TGTGCCAGCAGCTTAGCTATTAGCGGGGGGGCTAAGAATGAGCAGTTCTTC

d_call: TRBD1
j_call: TRBJ1-4
clone_size: few
v_call: TRBV11-2
cdr3_aa: CASSLDLTGGNEKLFF
cdr3_nt: TGTGCCAGCAGCTTAGACCTGACAGGGGGGAACGAAAAACTGTTTTTT

d_call: .
j_call: TRBJ1-2
clone_size: few
v_call: TRBV7-9
cdr3_aa: CASSSSPGLRANYGYTF
cdr3_nt: TGTGCCAGCAGCTCCTCACCGGGTCTAAGAGCTAACTATGGCTACACCTTC

d_call: .
j_call: TRBJ2-5
clone_size: few
v_call: TRBV11-2
cdr3_aa: CASSFLDWGETQYF
cdr3_nt: TGTGCCAGCAGCTTCCTGGACTGGGGGGAGACCCAGTACTTC

d_call: .
j_call: TRBJ2-5
clone_size: .
v_call: TRBV6-5
cdr3_aa: CASSYSILGNQETQYF
cdr3_nt: TGTGCCAGCAGTTACTCGATTCTCGGCAACCAAGAGACCCAGTACTTC

d_call: TRBD1
j_call: TRBJ1-4
clone_size: few
v_call: TRBV20-1
cdr3_aa: CSASDFNRDRAIFMDEKLFF
cdr3_nt: TGCAGTGCTAGCGATTTCAACCGGGACAGGGCGATTTTTATGGATGAAAAACTGTTTTTT

d_call: TRBD2
j_call: TRBJ2-7
clone_size: few
v_call: TRBV10-3
cdr3_aa: CAIRGGLAAYEQYF
cdr3_nt: TGTGCCATCAGGGGAGGACTAGCGGCCTACGAGCAGTACTTC

d_call: TRBD2
j_call: TRBJ2-7
clone_size: few
v_call: TRBV10-3
cdr3_aa: CAISAKTGTSGQTYEQYF
cdr3_nt: TGTGCCATCAGCGCGAAAACCGGGACTAGCGGGCAAACCTACGAGCAGTACTTC

d_call: .
j_call: TRBJ2-3
clone_size: few
v_call: TRBV5-1
cdr3_aa: CASSFAHSTDTQYF
cdr3_nt: TGCGCCAGCAGCTTCGCTCACAGCACAGATACGCAGTATTTT

d_call: TRBD1
j_call: TRBJ2-1
clone_size: .
v_call: TRBV27
cdr3_aa: CASNRGHGYSNEQFF
cdr3_nt: TGTGCCAGCAACAGGGGGCATGGTTATTCCAATGAGCAGTTCTTC

d_call: .
j_call: TRBJ2-7
clone_size: .
v_call: TRBV6-1
cdr3_aa: CASSELAGTYEQYF
cdr3_nt: TGTGCCAGCAGCGAACTAGCAGGCACCTACGAGCAGTACTTC

d_call: .
j_call: TRBJ1-2
clone_size: .
v_call: TRBV2
cdr3_aa: CASSLDSAYGYTF
cdr3_nt: TGTGCCAGCAGTTTGGACAGCGCCTATGGCTACACCTTC

d_call: .
j_call: TRBJ2-3
clone_size: .
v_call: TRBV20-1
cdr3_aa: CSARGSGRDTQYF
cdr3_nt: TGCAGTGCTAGAGGGAGTGGGAGGGATACGCAGTATTTT

d_call: TRBD2
j_call: TRBJ2-1
clone_size: .
v_call: TRBV3-1
cdr3_aa: CASSHGTSGGEQFF
cdr3_nt: TGTGCCAGCAGCCATGGGACTAGCGGGGGAGAGCAGTTCTTC

d_call: .
j_call: TRBJ2-2
clone_size: .
v_call: TRBV29-1
cdr3_aa: CSVKGKHSGELFF
cdr3_nt: TGCAGCGTTAAGGGAAAGCACTCCGGGGAGCTGTTTTTT

d_call: TRBD1
j_call: TRBJ1-5
clone_size: .
v_call: TRBV10-2
cdr3_aa: CASSGTEGGQPQHF
cdr3_nt: TGCGCCAGCAGCGGGACAGAGGGTGGTCAGCCCCAGCATTTT

d_call: TRBD1
j_call: TRBJ1-2
clone_size: .
v_call: TRBV10-3
cdr3_aa: CAIRSGGPVPGYTF
cdr3_nt: TGTGCCATCAGGTCAGGGGGCCCGGTTCCGGGCTACACCTTC

d_call: .
j_call: TRBJ2-7
clone_size: few
v_call: TRBV10-3
cdr3_aa: CAISEVHEQYF
cdr3_nt: TGTGCCATCAGTGAAGTCCACGAGCAGTACTTC

d_call: .
j_call: TRBJ1-3
clone_size: .
v_call: TRBV6-1
cdr3_aa: CATGVGTHSGNTIYF
cdr3_nt: TGTGCCACTGGGGTGGGGACCCACTCTGGAAACACCATATATTTT

d_call: .
j_call: TRBJ1-1
clone_size: few
v_call: TRBV7-2
cdr3_aa: CASSGPRDTEAFF
cdr3_nt: TGTGCCAGCAGTGGTCCTCGGGACACTGAAGCTTTCTTT

d_call: .
j_call: TRBJ2-1
clone_size: few
v_call: TRBV28
cdr3_aa: CASSPLGQYNEQFF
cdr3_nt: TGTGCCAGCAGTCCGTTAGGCCAGTACAATGAGCAGTTCTTC

d_call: TRBD2
j_call: TRBJ2-7
clone_size: .
v_call: TRBV29-1
cdr3_aa: CSVELAGVGEQYF
cdr3_nt: TGCAGCGTTGAGCTAGCGGGAGTGGGGGAGCAGTACTTC

d_call: .
j_call: TRBJ2-6
clone_size: few
v_call: TRBV6-5
cdr3_aa: CASSYSKGGAGANVLTF
cdr3_nt: TGTGCCAGCAGTTACTCTAAGGGGGGGGCCGGGGCCAACGTCCTGACTTTC

d_call: .
j_call: TRBJ2-7
clone_size: few
v_call: TRBV29-1
cdr3_aa: CSVGVPWQGPSYEQYF
cdr3_nt: TGCAGCGTTGGTGTACCCTGGCAGGGGCCCTCCTACGAGCAGTACTTC

d_call: .
j_call: TRBJ1-2
clone_size: .
v_call: TRBV20-1
cdr3_aa: CSASVSSGGYTF
cdr3_nt: TGCAGTGCTAGCGTTTCGTCCGGGGGCTACACCTTC

d_call: .
j_call: TRBJ2-1
clone_size: few
v_call: TRBV24-1
cdr3_aa: CATSDFRGKNEQFF
cdr3_nt: TGTGCCACCAGTGATTTCAGAGGAAAAAATGAGCAGTTCTTC

d_call: .
j_call: TRBJ1-2
clone_size: .
v_call: TRBV7-9
cdr3_aa: CASSLAGRTYGYTF
cdr3_nt: TGTGCCAGCAGCTTAGCGGGACGGACCTATGGCTACACCTTC

d_call: TRBD1
j_call: TRBJ2-1
clone_size: few
v_call: TRBV28
cdr3_aa: CASSFPGQGEEQFF
cdr3_nt: TGTGCCAGCAGTTTCCCGGGACAGGGTGAAGAGCAGTTCTTC

d_call: TRBD1
j_call: TRBJ2-1
clone_size: few
v_call: TRBV27
cdr3_aa: CASSFTTGTVNEQFF
cdr3_nt: TGTGCCAGCAGTTTCACGACAGGGACCGTCAATGAGCAGTTCTTC

d_call: TRBD2
j_call: TRBJ2-5
clone_size: .
v_call: TRBV11-2
cdr3_aa: CASSSKGLAGLTYQETQYF
cdr3_nt: TGTGCCAGCAGCTCTAAGGGACTAGCGGGCCTAACGTACCAAGAGACCCAGTACTTC

d_call: .
j_call: TRBJ1-2
clone_size: few
v_call: TRBV7-9
cdr3_aa: CASSLAGALGYTF
cdr3_nt: TGTGCCAGCAGCTTAGCAGGGGCTCTTGGCTACACCTTC

d_call: TRBD1
j_call: TRBJ1-4
clone_size: .
v_call: TRBV12-3/TRBV12-4
cdr3_aa: CASSLTGPEKLFF
cdr3_nt: TGTGCCAGCAGCCTGACAGGGCCTGAAAAACTGTTTTTT

d_call: .
j_call: TRBJ2-2
clone_size: .
v_call: TRBV24-1
cdr3_aa: CATSDFPITGELFF
cdr3_nt: TGTGCCACCAGTGATTTTCCCATTACCGGGGAGCTGTTTTTT

d_call: .
j_call: TRBJ2-3
clone_size: few
v_call: TRBV10-2
cdr3_aa: CASTTRADTQYF
cdr3_nt: TGCGCCAGCACAACGCGCGCAGATACGCAGTATTTT

d_call: .
j_call: TRBJ1-3
clone_size: .
v_call: TRBV27
cdr3_aa: CASSFRGRSSGNTIYF
cdr3_nt: TGTGCCAGCAGTTTTCGGGGTAGAAGCTCTGGAAACACCATATATTTT

d_call: TRBD2
j_call: TRBJ2-1
clone_size: many
v_call: TRBV28
cdr3_aa: CASSGQGMTSGKMNEQFF
cdr3_nt: TGTGCCAGCAGCGGACAGGGGATGACTAGCGGGAAGATGAATGAGCAGTTCTTC

d_call: TRBD2
j_call: TRBJ2-1
clone_size: .
v_call: TRBV12-3/TRBV12-4
cdr3_aa: CASSLPLAVRREQFF
cdr3_nt: TGTGCCAGCAGTTTGCCGCTAGCGGTCCGCCGGGAGCAGTTCTTC